Presented here are 2 T cell receptor beta chains from one specimen sequenced in a study of blood T cell repertoires in COVID-19. Assay used: immunoSEQ multiplex PCR; TCRdb lists only in-frame clones, some missing. The sample carries 140,000 to 150,000 clones, approximately 90% recorded once. The sample taken for sequencing was peripheral blood. These receptors came from a man aged 55 to 70 with active or convalescent COVID-19.

DNA of the CDR3: TGTGCCCTCCGGGGGGGGAGCGAGCAGTACTTC. This sequence encodes CALRGGSEQYF. The chain joins TRBV10-3 to TRBJ2-7; 8 nucleotides match TRBD2. Germline CDR1 ENHRY, CDR2 SYGVKD. V lost 11 bases and J lost 6; bases outside the gene matches: 6. The CDR3 has 11 residues.

The chain employs TRBV2 and TRBJ2-2; maybe TRBD1 (6 bases). The CDR3 loop spans 14 amino acids. V was cut by 4 bases and J by 2 bases, with 8 bases left in between. CDR1 SNHLY and CDR2 FYNNEI come from the germline V gene. The CDR3 region has the DNA TGTGCCAGCAGTGGGGACATTAACACCGGGGAGCTGTTTTTT. It encodes CASSGDINTGELFF.